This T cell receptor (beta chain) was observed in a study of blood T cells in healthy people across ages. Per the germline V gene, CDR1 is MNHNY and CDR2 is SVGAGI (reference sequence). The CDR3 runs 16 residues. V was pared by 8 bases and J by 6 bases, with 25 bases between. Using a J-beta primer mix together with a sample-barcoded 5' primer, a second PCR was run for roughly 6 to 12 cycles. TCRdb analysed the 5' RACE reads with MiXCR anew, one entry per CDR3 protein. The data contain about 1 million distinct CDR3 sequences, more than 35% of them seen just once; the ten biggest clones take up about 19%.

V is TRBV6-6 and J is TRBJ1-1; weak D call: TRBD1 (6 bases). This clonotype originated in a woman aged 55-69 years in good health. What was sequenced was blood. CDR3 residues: CASSRGETGSFAEAFF. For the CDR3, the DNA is TGTGCCAGCTCAAGGGGCGAAACAGGGAGTTTTGCTGAAGCTTTCTTT.